This T cell receptor beta chain was found in a study of T cells in Graves' hyperthyroidism and ophthalmopathy (dated by TCRdb to the late 2010s). At the level of the whole study: Peripheral blood samples were taken at initial diagnosis, before any treatment was given. In addition, the study compared T-cell repertoires in thyroid tissue and in blood from five or six Graves' hyperthyroidism patients. After sampling, hyperthyroidism patients received methimazole starting at 30 mg daily, and ophthalmopathy patients received high-dose intravenous methylprednisolone. For training and testing, the 100 or so patients in the discovery cohort were randomly divided in a 7:3 ratio. To identify distinguishing TCR V-J signatures, a discovery cohort of roughly 100 patients was used, comprising 40 to 45 with Graves' ophthalmopathy and around 57 with stable Graves' hyperthyroidism. The paper describes TCR Vbeta CDR3 sequencing of 120 to 150 peripheral blood samples, made up of roughly 40 ophthalmopathy patients, 70 to 75 hyperthyroidism patients and 17 progressor patients. Prospective prediction of ophthalmopathy was tested in an independent validation cohort of fewer than 20 hyperthyroidism patients and 15 to 17 patients who later progressed to ophthalmopathy. What the study reported, not specific to this receptor: Sample size was not statistically predetermined, and blinding of investigators to group allocation was not performed. In validation, the model predicted progression to ophthalmopathy with approximately 70% sensitivity and over 72% specificity, a median of around 6.6 months before onset. Most expanded thyroid clonotypes (frequency above 0.001) were also detected in blood, suggesting blood repertoires may reflect thyroid immune responses. A 13 V-J signature model separated ophthalmopathy from stable hyperthyroidism, with 87.88% sensitivity and roughly 82% specificity in cross-validation and 80%/75% in testing.

TCR beta CDR3 regions were amplified from RNA transcripts. For the first round of RT-PCR on the TCR CDR3, the HTBI primer set was used together with the Qiagen OneStep RT-PCR kit. A second multiplex PCR round built the libraries, followed by size selection and purification. Sequencing of the libraries was done on an Illumina HiSeq2000 using paired-end 100 bp reads. As for how the authors treated the data: Raw data were processed with SOAPnuke, discarding reads with adapters, uncalled bases, mean Phred below 15, or no exact constant-primer or identifier match. High-quality paired reads were merged with COPE v1.2.5, and unique nucleotide sequences were defined as clonotypes. Clonotypes were aligned to IMGT TRBV, TRBD and TRBJ reference segments using MiTCR v1.1. Analysis was restricted to V-J combinations with a frequency above 0.0001, which covered approximately 99% of repertoires. The TCS score was defined as F50 (clonal expansion) divided by E x V (chaos), with BLOSUM62-based TCRdist calculated between CDR3 peptides within each V-J. Welch's t-statistics and random forest reduced 500 to 550 V-J features to under 15, which were used in a naive Bayes classifier (R e1071). In-frame beta chains were kept once TCRdb had trimmed the public reads at Q25 with fastp and called clones with MiXCR. Identical CDR3 protein sequences are pooled into one entry, listed with their most common genes and DNA. The V and J calls come from TCRdb's annotation, not from the publication. The sample profile shows about 570,000 distinct CDR3 sequences; about 14% of them were found once. Together, the top ten hold about 15% of the sample.

A patient counted as having stable Graves' hyperthyroidism if no progression to ophthalmopathy occurred over 18 months of follow-up. The hyperthyroidism patients were between 18 and 65 years old and newly diagnosed, with a disease duration of less than 2 months. The study excluded patients with uncontrolled infections, other autoimmune diseases, pregnancy or lactation. Diagnoses were established on the basis of clinical symptoms, serum thyroxine and TRAb, thyroid ultrasound, and orbital computed tomography. PBMCs were separated from 7.5 to 10 ml of fresh peripheral blood using Ficoll-Paque density gradient centrifugation. Total RNA was extracted using Trizol reagent, and RNA quality was assessed on an Agilent 2100 Bioanalyzer. This clonotype was recorded at least ten times. What this receptor recognizes is not known. No base quality information exists; no much larger clone differs at one position.

Sample: blood. This TCR was recovered from a woman in her thirties or forties with Graves' hyperthyroidism.

The CDR3 sequence is CSARGLAASTDTQYF. The nucleotides read TGCAGTGCTAGAGGGCTAGCGGCTAGCACAGATACGCAGTATTTT. The rearrangement joined TRBV20-1 to TRBJ2-3; 7 central nucleotides agree with TRBD2. The cysteine opens and the phenylalanine closes a CDR3 of 15 amino acids. Just the 45-base CDR3 DNA is kept, in frame starting at base 1. Per the germline V gene (reference sequence), DFQATT is the CDR1 and SNEGSKA is the CDR2. Relative to germline, V is missing 1 base and J is missing 0 bases, with 4 bases of the junction outside any gene match.